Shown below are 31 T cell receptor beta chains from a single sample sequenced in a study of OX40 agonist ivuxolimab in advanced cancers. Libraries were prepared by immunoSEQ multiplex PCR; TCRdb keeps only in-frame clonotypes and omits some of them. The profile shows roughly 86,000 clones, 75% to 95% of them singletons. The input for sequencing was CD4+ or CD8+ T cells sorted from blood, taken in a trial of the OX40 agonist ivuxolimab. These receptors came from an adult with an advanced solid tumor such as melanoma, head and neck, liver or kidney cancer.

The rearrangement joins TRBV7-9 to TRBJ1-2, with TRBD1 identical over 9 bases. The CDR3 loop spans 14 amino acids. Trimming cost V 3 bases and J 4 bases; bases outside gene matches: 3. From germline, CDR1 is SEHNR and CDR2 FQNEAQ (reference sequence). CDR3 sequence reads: CASSLGDRAYGYTF. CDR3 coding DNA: TGTGCCAGCAGCTTGGGGGACAGGGCCTATGGCTACACCTTC.

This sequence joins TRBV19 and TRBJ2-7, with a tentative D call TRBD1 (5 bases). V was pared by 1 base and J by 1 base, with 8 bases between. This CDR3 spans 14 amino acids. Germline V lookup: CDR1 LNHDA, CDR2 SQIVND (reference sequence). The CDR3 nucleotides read TGTGCCAGTAGTATAGTCCCAGGGTCCTACGAGCAGTACTTC. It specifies CASSIVPGSYEQYF.

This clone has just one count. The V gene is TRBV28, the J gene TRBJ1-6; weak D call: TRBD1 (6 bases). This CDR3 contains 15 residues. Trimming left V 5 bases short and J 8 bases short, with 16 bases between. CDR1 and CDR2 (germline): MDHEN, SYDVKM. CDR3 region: CASSPSQGVDSPLHF. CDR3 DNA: TGTGCCAGCAGTCCATCACAGGGTGTGGATTCACCCCTCCACTTT.

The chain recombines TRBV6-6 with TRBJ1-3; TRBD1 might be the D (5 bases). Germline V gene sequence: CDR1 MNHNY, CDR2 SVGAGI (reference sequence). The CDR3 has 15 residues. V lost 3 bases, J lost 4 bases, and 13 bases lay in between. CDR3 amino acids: CASSYMGGEGNTIYF. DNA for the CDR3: TGTGCCAGCAGTTATATGGGAGGGGAGGGAAACACCATATATTTT.

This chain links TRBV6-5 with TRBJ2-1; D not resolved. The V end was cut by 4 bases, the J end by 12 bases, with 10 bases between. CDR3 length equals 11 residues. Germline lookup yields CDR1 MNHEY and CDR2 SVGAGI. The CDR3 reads CASSSPRSQFF. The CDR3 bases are TGTGCCAGCAGTTCCCCTCGGTCGCAGTTCTTC.

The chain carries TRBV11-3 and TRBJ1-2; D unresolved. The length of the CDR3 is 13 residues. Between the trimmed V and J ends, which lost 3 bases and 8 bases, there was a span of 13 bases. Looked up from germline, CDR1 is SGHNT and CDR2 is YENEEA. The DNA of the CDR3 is TGTGCCAGCAGCTTGGCGGACTTATCGGGCTACACCTTC. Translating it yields CASSLADLSGYTF.

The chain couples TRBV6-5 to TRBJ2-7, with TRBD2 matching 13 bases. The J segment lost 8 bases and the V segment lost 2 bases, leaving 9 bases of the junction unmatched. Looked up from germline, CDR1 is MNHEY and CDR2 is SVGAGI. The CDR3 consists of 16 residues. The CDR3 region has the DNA TGTGCCAGCAGTTACCGACTAGCGGGGGGATATTTACAGCAGTACTTC. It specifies CASSYRLAGGYLQQYF.

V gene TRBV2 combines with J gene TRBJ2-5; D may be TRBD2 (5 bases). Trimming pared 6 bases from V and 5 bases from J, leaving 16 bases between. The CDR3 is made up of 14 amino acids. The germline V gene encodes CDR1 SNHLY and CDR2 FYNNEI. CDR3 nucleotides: TGTGCCAGCAGCCTTGGACTTAATGGGGAGACCCAGTACTTC. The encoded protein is CASSLGLNGETQYF.

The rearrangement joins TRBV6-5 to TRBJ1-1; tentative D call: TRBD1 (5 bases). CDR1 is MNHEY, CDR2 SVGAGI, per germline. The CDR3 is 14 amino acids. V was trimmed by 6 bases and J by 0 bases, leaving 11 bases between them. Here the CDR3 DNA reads TGTGCCAGCAGAGGGGCTCTCATGAACACTGAAGCTTTCTTT. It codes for CASRGALMNTEAFF.

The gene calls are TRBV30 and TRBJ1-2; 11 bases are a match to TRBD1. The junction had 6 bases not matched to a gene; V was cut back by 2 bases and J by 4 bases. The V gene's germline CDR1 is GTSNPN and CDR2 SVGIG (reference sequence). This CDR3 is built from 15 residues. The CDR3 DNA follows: TGTGCCTGGAGTCTAAGGACAGGGGGCGGCTATGGCTACACCTTC. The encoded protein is CAWSLRTGGGYGYTF.

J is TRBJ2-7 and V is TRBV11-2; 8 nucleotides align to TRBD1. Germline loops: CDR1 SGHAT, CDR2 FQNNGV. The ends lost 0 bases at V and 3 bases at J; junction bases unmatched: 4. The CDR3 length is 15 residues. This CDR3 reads CASSLERTGLYEQYF. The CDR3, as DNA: TGTGCCAGCAGCTTAGAGCGGACAGGGCTCTACGAGCAGTACTTC.

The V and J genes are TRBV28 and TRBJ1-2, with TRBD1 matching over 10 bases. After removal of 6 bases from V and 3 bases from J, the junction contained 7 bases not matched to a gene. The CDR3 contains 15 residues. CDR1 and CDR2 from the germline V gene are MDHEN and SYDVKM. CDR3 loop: CASSSGDRGYYGYTF. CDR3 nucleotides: TGTGCCAGCAGCTCCGGGGACAGGGGATACTATGGCTACACCTTC.

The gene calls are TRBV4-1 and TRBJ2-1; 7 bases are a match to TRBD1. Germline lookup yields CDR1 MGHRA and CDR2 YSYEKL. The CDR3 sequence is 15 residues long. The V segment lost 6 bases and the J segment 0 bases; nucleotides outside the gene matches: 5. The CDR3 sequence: CASRPTGSSYNEQFF. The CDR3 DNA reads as TGCGCCAGCAGGCCGACAGGGAGCTCCTACAATGAGCAGTTCTTC.

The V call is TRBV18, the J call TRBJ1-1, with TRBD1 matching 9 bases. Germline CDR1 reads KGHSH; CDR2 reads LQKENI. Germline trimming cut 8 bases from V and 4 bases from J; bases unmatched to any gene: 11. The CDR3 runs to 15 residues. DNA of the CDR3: TGTGCCAGCCTGAGGGGGACAGGGAGCCTCACTGAAGCTTTCTTT. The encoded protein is CASLRGTGSLTEAFF.

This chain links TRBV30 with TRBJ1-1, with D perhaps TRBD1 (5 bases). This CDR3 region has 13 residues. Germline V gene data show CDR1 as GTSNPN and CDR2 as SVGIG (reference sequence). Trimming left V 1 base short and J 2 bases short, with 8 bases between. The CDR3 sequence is CAWSGQGNTEAFF. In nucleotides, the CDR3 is TGTGCCTGGAGTGGGCAGGGAAACACTGAAGCTTTCTTT.

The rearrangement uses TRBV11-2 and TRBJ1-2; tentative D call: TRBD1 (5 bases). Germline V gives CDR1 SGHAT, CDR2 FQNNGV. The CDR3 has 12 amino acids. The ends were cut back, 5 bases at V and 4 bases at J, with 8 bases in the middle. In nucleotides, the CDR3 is TGTGCCAGCAGCCCAGGGACCTATGGCTACACCTTC. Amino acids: CASSPGTYGYTF.

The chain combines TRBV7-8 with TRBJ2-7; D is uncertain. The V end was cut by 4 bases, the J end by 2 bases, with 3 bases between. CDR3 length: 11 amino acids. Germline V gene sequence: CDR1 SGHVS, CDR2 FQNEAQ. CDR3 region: CASSSPYEQYF. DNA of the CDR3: TGTGCCAGCAGCTCCCCCTACGAGCAGTACTTC.

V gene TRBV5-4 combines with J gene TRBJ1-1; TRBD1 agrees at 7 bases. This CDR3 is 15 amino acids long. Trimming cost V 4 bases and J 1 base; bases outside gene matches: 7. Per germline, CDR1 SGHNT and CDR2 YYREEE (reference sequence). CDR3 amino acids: CASSPGDRENTEAFF. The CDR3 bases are TGTGCCAGCAGCCCGGGGGACAGAGAGAACACTGAAGCTTTCTTT.

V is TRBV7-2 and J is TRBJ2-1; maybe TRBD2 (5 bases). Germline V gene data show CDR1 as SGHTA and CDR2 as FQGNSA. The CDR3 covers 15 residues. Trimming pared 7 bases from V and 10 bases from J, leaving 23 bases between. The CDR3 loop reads CASTVQAGARGEQFF. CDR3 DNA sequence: TGTGCCAGCACCGTTCAGGCGGGCGCTCGGGGAGAGCAGTTCTTC.

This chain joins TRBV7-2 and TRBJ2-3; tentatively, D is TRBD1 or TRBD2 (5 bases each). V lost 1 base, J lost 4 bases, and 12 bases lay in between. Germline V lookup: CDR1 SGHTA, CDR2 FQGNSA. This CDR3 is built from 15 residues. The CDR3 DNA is TGTGCCAGCAGCTTAGTCCCAGGGCGGGCAGATACGCAGTATTTT. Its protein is CASSLVPGRADTQYF.

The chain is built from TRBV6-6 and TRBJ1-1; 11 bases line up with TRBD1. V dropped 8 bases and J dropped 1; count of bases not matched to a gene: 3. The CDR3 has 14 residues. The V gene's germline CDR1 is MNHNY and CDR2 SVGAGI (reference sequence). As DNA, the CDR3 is TGTGCCAGCCGGACAGGGGGCTGGAACACTGAAGCTTTCTTT. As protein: CASRTGGWNTEAFF.

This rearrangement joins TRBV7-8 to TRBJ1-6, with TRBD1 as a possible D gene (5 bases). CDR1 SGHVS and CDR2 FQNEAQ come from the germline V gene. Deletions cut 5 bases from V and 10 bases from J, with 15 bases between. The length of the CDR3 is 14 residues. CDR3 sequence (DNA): TGTGCCAGCAGCCCCCCCCGAAGGGACTCACCCCTCCACTTT. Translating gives CASSPPRRDSPLHF.

CDR3 nucleotides: TGTGCCAGCAGTGAAGATACAGGGACTACGCAGTATTTT. This encodes CASSEDTGTTQYF. The chain links TRBV6-4 to TRBJ2-3, with TRBD1 as a possible D gene (6 bases). The length of the CDR3 is 13 residues. With 3 bases removed from V and 8 bases from J, the gap between germline ends came to 12 bases. In germline, CDR1 is MRHNA, CDR2 SNTAGT.

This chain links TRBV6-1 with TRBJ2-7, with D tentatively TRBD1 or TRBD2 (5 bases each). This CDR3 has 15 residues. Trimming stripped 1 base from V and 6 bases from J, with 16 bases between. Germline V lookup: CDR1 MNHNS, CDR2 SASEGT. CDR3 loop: CASSEEGTGTAEQYF. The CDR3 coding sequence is TGTGCCAGCAGTGAAGAGGGGACCGGGACCGCCGAGCAGTACTTC.

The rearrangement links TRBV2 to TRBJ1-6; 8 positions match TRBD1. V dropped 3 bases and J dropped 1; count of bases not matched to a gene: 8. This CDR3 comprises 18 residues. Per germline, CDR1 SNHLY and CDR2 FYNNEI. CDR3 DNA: TGTGCCAGCAGTGAGGGGGCGCAGGGGGCGTCCTATAATTCACCCCTCCACTTT. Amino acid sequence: CASSEGAQGASYNSPLHF.

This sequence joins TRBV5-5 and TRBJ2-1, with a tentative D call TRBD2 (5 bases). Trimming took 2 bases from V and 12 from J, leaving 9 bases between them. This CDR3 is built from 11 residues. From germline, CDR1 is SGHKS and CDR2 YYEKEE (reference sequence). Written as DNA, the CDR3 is TGTGCCAGCAGCTTCCGGGAAGGGCAGTTCTTC. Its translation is CASSFREGQFF.

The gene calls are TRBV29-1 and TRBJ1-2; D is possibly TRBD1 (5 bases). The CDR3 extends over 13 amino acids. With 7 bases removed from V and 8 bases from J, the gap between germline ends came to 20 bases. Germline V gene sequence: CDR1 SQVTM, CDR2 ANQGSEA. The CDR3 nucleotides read TGCAGCGCTTTCTCCGGGACGACGGGGGGCTACACCTTC. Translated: CSAFSGTTGGYTF.

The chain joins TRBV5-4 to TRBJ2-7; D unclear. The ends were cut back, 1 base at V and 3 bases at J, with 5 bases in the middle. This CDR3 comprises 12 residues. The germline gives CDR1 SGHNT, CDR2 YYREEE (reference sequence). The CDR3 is CASSLPGYEQYF. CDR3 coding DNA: TGTGCCAGCAGCTTGCCCGGCTACGAGCAGTACTTC.

CDR3 sequence reads: CASSIRPDTGELFF. The CDR3 coding sequence is TGTGCCAGTAGTATAAGGCCCGACACCGGGGAGCTGTTTTTT. This chain uses TRBV19 with TRBJ2-2; D is undetermined. The germline V gene has CDR1 LNHDA and CDR2 SQIVND (reference sequence). The CDR3 spans 14 residues. V was clipped by 2 bases and J by 3 bases, with 7 bases between them. Looking up the rest from reference TRBV19 and TRBJ2-2 gives the full variable domain: DGGITQSPKYLFRKEGQNVTLSCEQNLNHDAMYWYRQDPGQGLRLIYYSQIVNDFQKGDIAEGYSVSREKKESFPLTVTSAQKNPTAFYLCASSIRPDTGELFFGEGSRLTVL.

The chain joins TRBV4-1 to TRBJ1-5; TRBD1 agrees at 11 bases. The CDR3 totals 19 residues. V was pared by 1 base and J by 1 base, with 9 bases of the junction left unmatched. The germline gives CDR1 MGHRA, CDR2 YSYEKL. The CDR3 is CASSQAPGQGGLSNQPQHF. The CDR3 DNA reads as TGCGCCAGCAGCCAAGCACCGGGACAGGGGGGTTTGAGCAATCAGCCCCAGCATTTT.

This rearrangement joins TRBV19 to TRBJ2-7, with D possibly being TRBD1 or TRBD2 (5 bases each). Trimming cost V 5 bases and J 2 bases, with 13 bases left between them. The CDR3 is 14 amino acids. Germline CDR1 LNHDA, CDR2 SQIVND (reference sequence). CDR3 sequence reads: CASSPPTGPYEQYF. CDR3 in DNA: TGTGCCAGTAGTCCCCCAACGGGGCCCTACGAGCAGTACTTC.